These T cell receptor beta chains were read from a single sample in a study of T cell repertoires in ileal Crohn's disease. The table came from immunoSEQ multiplex PCR; TCRdb's copy has only in-frame clones and leaves some out. The table shows approximately 12,000 clones, with roughly 76% occurring only once. The sample taken for sequencing was ileal tissue. The receptors shown here come from an adult with Crohn's disease. Both conserved end residues are part of each CDR3. A D gene is named only where the DNA matches it firmly. Size is omitted from some rows. Given values are once, few, many or a class for expanded clones.

j_gene | d_gene | abundance | v_gene | CDR3nt | CDR3aa
TRBJ1-2 | . | medium-sized | TRBV4-1 | TGCGCCAGCAGCCAAGTCCCTTCGTGGACAGATACGTGGGGCTACACCTTC | CASSQVPSWTDTWGYTF
TRBJ1-2 | . | few | TRBV30 | TGTGCCTGGAGCAGGGGTGGAATAGCTGGCTACACCTTC | CAWSRGGIAGYTF
TRBJ1-1 | . | . | TRBV5-5 | TGTGCCAGCAGCTTGATCGCAGGGATGAACACTGAAGCTTTCTTT | CASSLIAGMNTEAFF
TRBJ2-5 | . | . | TRBV5-4 | TGTGCCAGCAGCTTGCAGGCTGAAGAGACCCAGTACTTC | CASSLQAEETQYF
TRBJ1-1 | . | . | TRBV4-3 | TGCGCCAGCAGCCAATTCCAGGGGCTGAACACTGAAGCTTTCTTT | CASSQFQGLNTEAFF
TRBJ2-2 | TRBD2 | . | TRBV6-5 | TGTGCCAGCAGTAGGACTAGCGGTTACACCGGGGAGCTGTTTTTT | CASSRTSGYTGELFF
TRBJ1-2 | . | few | TRBV27 | TGTGCCAGCAGTCCGCATCTACCACTCAACTATGGCTACACCTTC | CASSPHLPLNYGYTF
TRBJ2-5 | . | . | TRBV5-6 | TGTGCCAGCAGCTTGGGTGAGCGGCAAGAGACCCAGTACTTC | CASSLGERQETQYF
TRBJ2-2 | TRBD1 | . | TRBV5-1 | TGCGCCAGCAGTCATGGACAGGGGGTGAGCGGGGAGCTGTTTTTT | CASSHGQGVSGELFF
TRBJ2-5 | TRBD2 | few | TRBV11-2 | TGTGCCAGCAGCTTACTAGGCCTAGCGGGAGCATGGGGAGAGACCCAGTACTTC | CASSLLGLAGAWGETQYF
TRBJ2-5 | . | . | TRBV19 | TGTGCCAGTACAGTGGCAGACTCAGAGACCCAGTACTTC | CASTVADSETQYF
TRBJ1-4 | . | once | TRBV19 | TGTGCCAGTAAGAGACGCGGAGGGGCCAGTGCAACTAATGAAAAACTGTTTTTT | CASKRRGGASATNEKLFF
TRBJ1-2 | TRBD1 | large | TRBV19 | TGTGCCAGTAGCAACCGGGACAGTGCTAACTATGGCTACACCTTC | CASSNRDSANYGYTF
TRBJ2-7 | TRBD1 | . | TRBV25-1 | TGTGCCAGCAGTCGACCCGGGACAGTATCCTACGAGCAGTACTTC | CASSRPGTVSYEQYF
TRBJ1-2 | TRBD1 | . | TRBV29-1 | TGCAGCGTTGAATCCCCCAGTAGAGGACAGGCGGGCCACACCTTC | CSVESPSRGQAGHTF
TRBJ2-1 | . | once | TRBV18 | TGTGCCAGCTCACCAAGTACAGCCCGAAATGAGCAGTTCTTC | CASSPSTARNEQFF
TRBJ2-3 | . | . | TRBV7-9 | TGTGCCAGTGGAGGCGCCGCAGATACGCAGTATTTT | CASGGAADTQYF